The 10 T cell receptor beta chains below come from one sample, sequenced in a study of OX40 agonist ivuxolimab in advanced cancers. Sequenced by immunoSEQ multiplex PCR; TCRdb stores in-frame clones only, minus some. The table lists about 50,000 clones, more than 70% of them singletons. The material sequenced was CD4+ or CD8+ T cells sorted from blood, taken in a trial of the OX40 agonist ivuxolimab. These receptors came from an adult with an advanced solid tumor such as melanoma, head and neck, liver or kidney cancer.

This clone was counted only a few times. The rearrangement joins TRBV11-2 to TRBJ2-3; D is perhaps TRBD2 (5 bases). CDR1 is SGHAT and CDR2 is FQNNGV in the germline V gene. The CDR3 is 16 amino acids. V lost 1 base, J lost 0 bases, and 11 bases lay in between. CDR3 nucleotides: TGTGCCAGCAGCTTAGTTAGTTGGACTAGCACAGATACGCAGTATTTT. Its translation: CASSLVSWTSTDTQYF.

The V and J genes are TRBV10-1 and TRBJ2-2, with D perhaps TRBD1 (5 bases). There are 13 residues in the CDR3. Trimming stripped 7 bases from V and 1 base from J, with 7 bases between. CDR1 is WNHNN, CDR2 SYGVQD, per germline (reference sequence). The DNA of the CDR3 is TGCGCCAGCACCGGACAGAACACCGGGGAGCTGTTTTTT. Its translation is CASTGQNTGELFF.

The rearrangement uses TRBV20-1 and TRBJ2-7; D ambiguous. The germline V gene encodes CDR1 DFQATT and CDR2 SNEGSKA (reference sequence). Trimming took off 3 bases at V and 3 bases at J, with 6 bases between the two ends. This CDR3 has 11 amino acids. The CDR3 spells CSASQGYEQYF. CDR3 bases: TGCAGTGCTAGTCAAGGCTACGAGCAGTACTTC.

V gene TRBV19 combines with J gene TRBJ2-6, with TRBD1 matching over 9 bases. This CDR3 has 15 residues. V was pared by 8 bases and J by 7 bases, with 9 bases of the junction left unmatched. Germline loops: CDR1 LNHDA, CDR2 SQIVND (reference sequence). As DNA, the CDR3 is TGTGCCAGTTCCCTCCGGGACAGGGATGCCAACGTCCTGACTTTC. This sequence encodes CASSLRDRDANVLTF.

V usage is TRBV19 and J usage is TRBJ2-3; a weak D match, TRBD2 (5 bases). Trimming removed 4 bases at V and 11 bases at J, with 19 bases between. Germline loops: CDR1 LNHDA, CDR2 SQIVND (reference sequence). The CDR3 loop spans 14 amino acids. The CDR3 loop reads CASSTRTPLTMQYF. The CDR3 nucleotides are TGTGCCAGTAGTACACGGACTCCACTAACTATGCAGTATTTT.

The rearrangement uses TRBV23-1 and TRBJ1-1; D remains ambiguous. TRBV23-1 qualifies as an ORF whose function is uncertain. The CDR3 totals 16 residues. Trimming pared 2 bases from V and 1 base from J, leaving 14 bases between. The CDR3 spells CASSQVVRIWNTEAFF. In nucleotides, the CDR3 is TGCGCCAGCAGTCAAGTCGTCAGAATTTGGAACACTGAAGCTTTCTTT.

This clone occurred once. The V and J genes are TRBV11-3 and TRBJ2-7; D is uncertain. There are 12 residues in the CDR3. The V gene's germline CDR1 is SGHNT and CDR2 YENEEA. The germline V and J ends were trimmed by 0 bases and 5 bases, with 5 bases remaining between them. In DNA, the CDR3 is TGTGCCAGCAGCTTAGATTTTCACGAGCAGTACTTC. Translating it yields CASSLDFHEQYF.

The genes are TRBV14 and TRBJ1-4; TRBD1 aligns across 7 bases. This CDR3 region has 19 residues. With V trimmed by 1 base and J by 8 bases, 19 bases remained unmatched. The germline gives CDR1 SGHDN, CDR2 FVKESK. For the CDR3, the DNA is TGTGCCAGCAGCCAAGCCTGGGTCGGAGGGGGCAGACAAAGGGAAAAACTGTTTTTT. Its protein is CASSQAWVGGGRQREKLFF.

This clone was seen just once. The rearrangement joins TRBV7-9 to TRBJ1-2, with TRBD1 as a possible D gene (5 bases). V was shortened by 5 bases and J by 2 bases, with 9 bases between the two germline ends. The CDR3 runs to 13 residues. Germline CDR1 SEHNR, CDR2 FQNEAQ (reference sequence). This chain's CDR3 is CASSARDNYGYTF. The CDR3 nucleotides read TGTGCCAGCAGCGCCCGGGACAACTATGGCTACACCTTC.

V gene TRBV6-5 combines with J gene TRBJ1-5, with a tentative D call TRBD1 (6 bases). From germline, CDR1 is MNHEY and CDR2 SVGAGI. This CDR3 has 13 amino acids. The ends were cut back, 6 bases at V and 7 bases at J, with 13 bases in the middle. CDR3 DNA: TGTGCCAGCAGACGTCGACAGGAACAGCCCCAGCATTTT. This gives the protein CASRRRQEQPQHF.